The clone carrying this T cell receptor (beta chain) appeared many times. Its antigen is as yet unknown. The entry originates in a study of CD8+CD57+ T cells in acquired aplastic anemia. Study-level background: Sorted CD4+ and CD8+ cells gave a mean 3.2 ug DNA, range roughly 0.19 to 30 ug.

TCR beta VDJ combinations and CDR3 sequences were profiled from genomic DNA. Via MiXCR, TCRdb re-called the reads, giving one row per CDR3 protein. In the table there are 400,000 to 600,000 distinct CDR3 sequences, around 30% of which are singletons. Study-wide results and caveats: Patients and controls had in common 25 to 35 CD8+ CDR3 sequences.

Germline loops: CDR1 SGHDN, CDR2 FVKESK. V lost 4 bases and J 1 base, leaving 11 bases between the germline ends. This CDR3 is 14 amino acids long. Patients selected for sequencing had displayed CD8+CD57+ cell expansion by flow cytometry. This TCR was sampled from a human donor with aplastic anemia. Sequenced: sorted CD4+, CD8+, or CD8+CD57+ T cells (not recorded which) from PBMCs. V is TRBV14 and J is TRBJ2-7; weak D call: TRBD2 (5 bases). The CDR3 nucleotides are TGTGCCAGCAGCCCCTTAGCGCGATCCTACGAGCAGTACTTC. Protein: CASSPLARSYEQYF. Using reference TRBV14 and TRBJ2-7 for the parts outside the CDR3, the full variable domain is EAGVTQFPSHSVIEKGQTVTLRCDPISGHDNLYWYRRVMGKEIKFLLHFVKESKQDESGMPNNRFLAERTGGTYSTLKVQPAELEDSGVYFCASSPLARSYEQYFGPGTRLTVT.